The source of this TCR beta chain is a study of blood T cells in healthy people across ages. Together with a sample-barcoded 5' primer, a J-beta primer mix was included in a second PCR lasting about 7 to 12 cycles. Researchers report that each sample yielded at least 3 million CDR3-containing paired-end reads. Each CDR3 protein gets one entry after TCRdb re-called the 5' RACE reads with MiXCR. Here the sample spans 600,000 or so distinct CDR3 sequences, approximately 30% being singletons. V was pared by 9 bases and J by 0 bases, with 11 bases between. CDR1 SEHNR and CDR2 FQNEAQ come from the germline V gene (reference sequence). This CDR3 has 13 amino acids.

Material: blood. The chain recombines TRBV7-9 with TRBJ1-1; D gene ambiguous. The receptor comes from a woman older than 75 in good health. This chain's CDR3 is CASGMGMNTEAFF. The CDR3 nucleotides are TGTGCCAGTGGTATGGGGATGAACACTGAAGCTTTCTTT.